This T cell receptor beta chain was identified in a study of blood T cells in healthy people across ages (dated by TCRdb to about 2015). In the study overall: In model experiments, roughly one uniquely barcoded TCR beta cDNA molecule per two T cells was captured by template switching. Using the same blood draw, the study looked at two additional independent replicas of 1 million unique cDNA reads for two donors, one aged 18 to 30 and the other aged 80 or older. To avoid experimental bias, donors of different ages were distributed randomly across sequencing lanes. The donors were split into four age groups: young (average 16 years), middle-aged (about 40), aged (about 56) and long-lived (more than 80). Using deep sequencing normalized with unique cDNA molecular identifiers, the study measured how TCR beta repertoire diversity changes with age. On the study overall, not on this receptor specifically: Total diversity estimates from one million sequenced T cells were considered lower bounds and underestimates. Observed TCR beta diversity correlated strongly with the percentage of naive T cells measured by flow cytometry. Because profiling used bulk unsorted PBMCs, naive and antigen-experienced compartments could not be compared conclusively. As age increased, observed TCR beta diversity per million T cells dropped in a roughly linear way, and a significant reduction was already evident by age 40. Compared with the aged group, the long-lived group had more naive CD4+ T cells, fewer expanded clones and increased TCR diversity, a pattern suggesting age selection. Because donor CMV infection status was unknown, age-related changes in expanded clonotypes were potentially confounded.

This clonotype was recorded at least ten times. No cognate antigen has been identified for it. It has no much larger one-base neighbor in the sample; base qualities were not kept. Library generation was performed with 5' RACE. Sequencing relied on an Illumina HiSeq 2500. The second PCR ran for about 6 to 12 cycles and used a J-beta primer mix along with a sample-barcoded 5' primer. A unique molecular identifier was introduced onto each TCR beta cDNA molecule by a template-switch 5' adaptor carrying 12 random nucleotides. Each sample yielded at least 3 million CDR3-containing paired-end reads. First-strand cDNA synthesis was performed from all RNA using the Mint cDNA synthesis kit, with priming by a TRBC-specific oligonucleotide. Following uracil-DNA glycosylase treatment, a first 18-cycle PCR with universal primers M1SS and BC2_uni_R was performed on all cDNA. On the authors' methods: For normalization, 1 million high-quality reads, each with a distinct molecular identifier, were randomly selected from each sample. Reads sharing molecular identifiers were discarded rather than binned into consensus sequences. MiTCR, set to a Q25 quality threshold and the strictest error-elimination algorithm, was used for CDR3 identification, clonotype clustering and error correction. A nonparametric unseen species model with Euler transformation was used to estimate lower-bound total TCR beta diversity. TCRdb reprocessed the public reads (quality trimming at Q25 with fastp, clone calling with MiXCR) and kept in-frame beta chains. Rows matching on CDR3 protein sequence are summarized as one entry with the most common DNA and genes. What appears here as the V and J calls and clone size reflects TCRdb's work, not the paper's. Within this sample are about 670,000 distinct CDR3 sequences, with over 40% of them counted one time only. Jointly, the top ten make up 13% of the sample.

The roughly 39 donors, aged 6 to 90 years, were systemically healthy Caucasian individuals from Russia. Each donor gave about 10 milliliters of peripheral blood, drawn into EDTA-treated Vacutainer tubes. Ficoll-Paque density-gradient centrifugation was used to isolate PBMCs, with at least 6.5 million per sample. Total RNA, at least 6 micrograms per sample, was extracted from PBMCs with Trizol reagent. Naive CD45RAhigh/CD27high T cell percentages were measured by flow cytometry on a PBMC aliquot from every donor. The CDR3, cysteine through phenylalanine, is 11 amino acids long. Here the CDR3 DNA is all that survives: 33 bases in frame from base 1. V is cut by 3 bases and J by 5 bases, and the space between the germline ends is 2 bases. CDR1 and CDR2, per the germline V gene, are MDHEN and SYDVKM.

The TCR originated in a woman aged 80 or older in good health. The chain uses TRBV28 and TRBJ1-5; the D gene is not confidently resolved. Source material: blood. The CDR3 reads CASSFDQPQHF. Read as DNA, the sequence is TGTGCCAGCAGTTTTGATCAGCCCCAGCATTTT.